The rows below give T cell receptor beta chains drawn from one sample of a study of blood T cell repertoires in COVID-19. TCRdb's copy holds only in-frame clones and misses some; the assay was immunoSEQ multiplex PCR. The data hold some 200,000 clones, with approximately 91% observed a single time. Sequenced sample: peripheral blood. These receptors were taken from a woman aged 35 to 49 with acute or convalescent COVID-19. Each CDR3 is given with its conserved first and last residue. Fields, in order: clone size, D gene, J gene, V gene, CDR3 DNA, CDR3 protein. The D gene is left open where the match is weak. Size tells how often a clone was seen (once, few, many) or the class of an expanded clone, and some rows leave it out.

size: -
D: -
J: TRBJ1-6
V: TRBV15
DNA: TGTGCCACCAGCAACCGAGAGGGGGAACGTTCACCCCTCCACTTT
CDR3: CATSNREGERSPLHF

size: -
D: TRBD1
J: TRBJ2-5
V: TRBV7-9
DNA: TGTGCCAGCAGCAGTGGGACAGGGACAGAGACCCAGTACTTC
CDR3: CASSSGTGTETQYF

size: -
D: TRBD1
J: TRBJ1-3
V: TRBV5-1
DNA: TGCGCCAGCAGCCTGACAGGGGATCGGACTGGAAACACCATATATTTT
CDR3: CASSLTGDRTGNTIYF

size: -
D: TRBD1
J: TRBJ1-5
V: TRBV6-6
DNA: TGTGCCAGCAGTTACTCGTTAGGGGGCCGGAATCAGCCCCAGCATTTT
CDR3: CASSYSLGGRNQPQHF

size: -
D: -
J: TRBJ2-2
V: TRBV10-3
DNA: TGTGCCATCGGGGGCCCTGGAACGAACACCGGGGAGCTGTTTTTT
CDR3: CAIGGPGTNTGELFF

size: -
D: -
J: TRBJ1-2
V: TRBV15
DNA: TGTGCCACCAATACTCTGCGGTCCTACTATGGCTACACCTTC
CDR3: CATNTLRSYYGYTF

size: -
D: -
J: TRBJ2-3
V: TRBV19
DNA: TGTGCCAGTAGTATCCGGCGGGGCGGCACAGATACGCAGTATTTT
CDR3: CASSIRRGGTDTQYF

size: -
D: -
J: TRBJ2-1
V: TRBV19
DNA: TGTGCCAGTAGTATTGCAAAGAGTGAGCAGTTCTTC
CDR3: CASSIAKSEQFF

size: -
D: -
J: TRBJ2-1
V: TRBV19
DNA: TGTGCCAGTAGTATAGGAGGAGGGATCTCCACCTATGAGCAGTTCTTC
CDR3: CASSIGGGISTYEQFF

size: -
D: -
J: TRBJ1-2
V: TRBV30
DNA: TGTGCCTGGAGTAGGGGGAATGGCTACACCTTC
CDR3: CAWSRGNGYTF

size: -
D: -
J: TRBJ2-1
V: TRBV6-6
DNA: TGTGCCAGCAGTTACCCGGGCGGGGCCCTCTACAATGAGCAGTTCTTC
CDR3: CASSYPGGALYNEQFF

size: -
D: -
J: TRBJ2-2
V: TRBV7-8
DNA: TGTGCCAGCAGCTTAGTAAAGACAGGAGACACCGGGGAGCTGTTTTTT
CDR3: CASSLVKTGDTGELFF

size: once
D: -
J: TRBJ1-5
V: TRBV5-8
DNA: TGTGCCAGCAGCGGGGGGGCGCATTGGGATCAGCCCCAGCATTTT
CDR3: CASSGGAHWDQPQHF